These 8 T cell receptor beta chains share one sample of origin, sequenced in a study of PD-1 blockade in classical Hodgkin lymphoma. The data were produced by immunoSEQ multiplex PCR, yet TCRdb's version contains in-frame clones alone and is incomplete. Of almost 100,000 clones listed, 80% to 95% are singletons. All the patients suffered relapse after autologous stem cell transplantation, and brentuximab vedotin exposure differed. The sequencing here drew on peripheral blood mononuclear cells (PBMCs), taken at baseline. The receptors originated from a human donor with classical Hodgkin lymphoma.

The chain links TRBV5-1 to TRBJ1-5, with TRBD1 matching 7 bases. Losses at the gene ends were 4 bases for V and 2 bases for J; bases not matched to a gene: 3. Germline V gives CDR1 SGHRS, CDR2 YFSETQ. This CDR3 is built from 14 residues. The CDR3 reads CASSTGQGNQPQHF. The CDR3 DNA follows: TGCGCCAGCAGCACCGGACAGGGCAATCAGCCCCAGCATTTT.

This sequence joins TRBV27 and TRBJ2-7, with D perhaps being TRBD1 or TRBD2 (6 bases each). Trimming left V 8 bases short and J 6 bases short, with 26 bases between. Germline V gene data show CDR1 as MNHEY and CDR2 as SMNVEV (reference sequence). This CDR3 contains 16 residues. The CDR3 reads CASAFRRDTASFEQYF. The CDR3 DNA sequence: TGTGCCAGCGCTTTCAGGCGGGACACAGCGTCGTTCGAGCAGTACTTC.

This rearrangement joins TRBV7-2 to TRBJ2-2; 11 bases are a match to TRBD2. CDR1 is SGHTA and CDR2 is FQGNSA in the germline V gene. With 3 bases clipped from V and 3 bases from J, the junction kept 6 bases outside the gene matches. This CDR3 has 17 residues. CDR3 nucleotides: TGTGCCAGCAGCTTCGGTAGACTAGCGGGGTACACCGGGGAGCTGTTTTTT. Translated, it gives CASSFGRLAGYTGELFF. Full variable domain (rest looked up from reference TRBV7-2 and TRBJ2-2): GAGVSQSPSNKVTEKGKDVELRCDPISGHTALYWYRQSLGQGLEFLIYFQGNSAPDKSGLPSDRFSAERTGGSVSTLTIQRTQQEDSAVYLCASSFGRLAGYTGELFFGEGSRLTVL.

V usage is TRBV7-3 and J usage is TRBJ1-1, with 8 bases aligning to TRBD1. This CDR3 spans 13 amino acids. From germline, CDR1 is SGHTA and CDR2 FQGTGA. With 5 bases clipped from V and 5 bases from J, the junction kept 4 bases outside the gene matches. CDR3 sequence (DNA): TGTGCCAGCAGCCCAACAGGGGGAACTGAAGCTTTCTTT. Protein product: CASSPTGGTEAFF.

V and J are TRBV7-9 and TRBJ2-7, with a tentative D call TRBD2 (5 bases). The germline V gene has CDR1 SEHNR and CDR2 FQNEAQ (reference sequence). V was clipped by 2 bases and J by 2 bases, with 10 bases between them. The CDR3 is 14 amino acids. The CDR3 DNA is TGTGCCAGCAGCTTAAGTGGGAGCCCCTACGAGCAGTACTTC. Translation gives CASSLSGSPYEQYF.

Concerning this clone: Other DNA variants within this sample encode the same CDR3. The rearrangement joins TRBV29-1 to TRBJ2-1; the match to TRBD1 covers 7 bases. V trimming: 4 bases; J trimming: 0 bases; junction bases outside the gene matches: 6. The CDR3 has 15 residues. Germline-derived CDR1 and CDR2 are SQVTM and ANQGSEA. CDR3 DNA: TGCAGCGTTGGCTCTGCAGGGGGCTCCTACAATGAGCAGTTCTTC. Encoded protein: CSVGSAGGSYNEQFF.

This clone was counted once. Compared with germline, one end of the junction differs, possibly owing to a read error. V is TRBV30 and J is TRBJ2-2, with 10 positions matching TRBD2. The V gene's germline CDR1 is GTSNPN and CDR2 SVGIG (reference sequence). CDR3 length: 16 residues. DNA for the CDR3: TGTGCCCGGAGCGGGGGGGGCGGAGGCGGCACCGGGGAGCTGTTTTTT. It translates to CARSGGGGGGTGELFF.

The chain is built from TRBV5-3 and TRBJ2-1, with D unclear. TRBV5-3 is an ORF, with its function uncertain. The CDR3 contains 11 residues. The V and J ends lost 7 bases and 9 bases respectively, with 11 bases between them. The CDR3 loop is CARPVSTEQFF. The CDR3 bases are TGTGCCAGACCTGTGTCGACTGAGCAGTTCTTC.